What follows are 29 T cell receptor beta chains derived from one specimen sequenced in a study of patients and donors after allogeneic stem cell transplantation. TCRdb fed the RT-PCR reads into MiXCR, producing one record per CDR3 protein. This sample has a few hundred thousand distinct CDR3 sequences; around 41% occur once, and the top ten carry approximately 10%. Sequenced sample: blood, either unsorted or a sorted T cell fraction (not recorded which). The origin of the receptors is a human donor who was either an allogeneic HSCT recipient or a stem cell or donor lymphocyte infusion donor (not recorded which). It is not recorded whose cells these are; they may come from a transplant donor.

This clonotype was seen only a few times. The chain joins TRBV5-1 to TRBJ2-3, with D maybe TRBD2 (6 bases). Germline-derived CDR1 and CDR2 are SGHRS and YFSETQ. The germline V and J ends were trimmed by 4 bases and 4 bases, with 13 bases remaining between them. This CDR3 has 14 residues. The CDR3, as DNA: TGCGCCAGCAGCGTGACGGGGGAGGCAGATACGCAGTATTTT. Its protein is CASSVTGEADTQYF.

This clonotype appeared a few times. The rearrangement joins TRBV15 to TRBJ2-5; TRBD1 matches 8 bases. The germline gives CDR1 LNHNV, CDR2 YYDKDF (reference sequence). The length of the CDR3 is 15 residues. With 2 bases clipped from V and 1 base from J, the junction kept 3 bases outside the gene matches. The CDR3 region is CATSRIDRGQETQYF. The CDR3 DNA reads TGTGCCACCAGCAGAATAGACAGGGGCCAAGAGACCCAGTACTTC.

The V and J genes are TRBV3-2 and TRBJ1-3; the DNA was not used to check the table's D call, TRBD1. TRBV3-2 constitutes a pseudogene. The CDR3 runs 20 residues. The CDR3 here is CASSQAPGTGPWCPGNTIYF. CDR3 DNA: TGTGCCAGCAGCCAAGCTCCGGGTACCGGGCCATGGTGTCCTGGAAACACCATATATTTT.

This clonotype was counted only a few times. The rearrangement joins TRBV7-2 to TRBJ1-4; D is ambiguous. The CDR3 covers 14 residues. The V gene lost 3 bases and the J gene lost 5 bases, with 10 bases spanning the gap. The germline gives CDR1 SGHTA, CDR2 FQGNSA. The DNA for the CDR3 is TGTGCCAGCAGCTTTACCGGCCGCAATGAAAAACTGTTTTTT. This codes for CASSFTGRNEKLFF.

V usage is TRBV5-1 and J usage is TRBJ2-2; D gene uncertain. Trimming cost V 0 bases and J 5 bases, with 11 bases left between them. CDR3 length: 15 residues. CDR1 is SGHRS, CDR2 YFSETQ, per germline. The CDR3 sequence is CASSLGPPSTGELFF. The CDR3 DNA sequence: TGCGCCAGCAGCTTGGGTCCCCCGTCTACCGGGGAGCTGTTTTTT.

This clonotype was detected a few times. The CDR3 spells CAWSEGKGYTF. DNA for the CDR3: TGTGCCTGGAGTGAAGGGAAAGGCTACACCTTC. The gene calls are TRBV30 and TRBJ1-2, with D uncertain. V was clipped by 1 base and J by 8 bases, with 8 bases between them. This CDR3 region has 11 residues. From germline, CDR1 is GTSNPN and CDR2 SVGIG (reference sequence).

The genes are TRBV28 and TRBJ2-4; 8 nucleotides agree with TRBD2. Germline CDR1 MDHEN, CDR2 SYDVKM. The V gene end was trimmed by 7 bases and the J gene end by 0 bases; junction bases not matched to a gene: 5. There are 15 residues in the CDR3. This CDR3 reads CASNPGGVAKNIQYF. CDR3 coding DNA: TGTGCCAGCAACCCCGGGGGGGTAGCCAAAAACATTCAGTACTTC.

This clonotype turned up a few times. The chain employs TRBV20-1 and TRBJ1-5, with a weak D call TRBD1 (5 bases). V gave up 6 bases and J gave up 6 bases, with 15 bases separating them. Germline values: CDR1 DFQATT, CDR2 SNEGSKA (reference sequence). This CDR3 has 13 residues. CDR3 DNA sequence: TGCAGTGCCCTCCCCCAGGGTTTTCAGCCCCAGCATTTT. Its translation is CSALPQGFQPQHF.

CDR3 in amino acids: CASSQWWSTGELFF. Here the CDR3 DNA reads TGCGCCAGCAGCCAATGGTGGTCCACCGGGGAGCTGTTTTTT. This rearrangement joins TRBV4-1 to TRBJ2-2, with D unresolved. V was shortened by 2 bases and J by 4 bases, with 8 bases between the two germline ends. This CDR3 spans 14 amino acids. Germline CDR1 reads MGHRA; CDR2 reads YSYEKL.

J is TRBJ2-7 and V is TRBV28, with 9 bases lining up with TRBD1. J lost 7 bases, V lost 3 bases, and 7 bases had no gene match. The CDR3 spans 14 residues. Germline CDR1 reads MDHEN; CDR2 reads SYDVKM. CDR3 bases: TGTGCCAGCAGTTTGCCACAGGGGGCCCGGGAGCAGTACTTC. Protein: CASSLPQGAREQYF.

The chain couples TRBV25-1 to TRBJ1-2, with D perhaps matching TRBD1 (5 bases). The V and J ends lost 6 bases and 6 bases respectively, with 14 bases between them. The CDR3 sequence is 13 residues long. The germline V gene has CDR1 MGHDK and CDR2 SYGVNS. The CDR3, as DNA: TGTGCCAGCAGCGTAGCGGGACGGAATGGCTACACCTTC. Its protein product is CASSVAGRNGYTF.

This clonotype showed up just a few times. The CDR3 reads CASSLSSRFTDTQYF. The CDR3 region has the DNA TGTGCCAGCAGCTTAAGCAGCCGATTCACAGATACGCAGTATTTT. The gene calls are TRBV11-2 and TRBJ2-3; D gene unclear. The CDR3 extends over 15 amino acids. Per the germline V gene, CDR1 is SGHAT and CDR2 is FQNNGV. Trimming removed 2 bases from V and 2 bases from J, with 11 bases in between.

The rearrangement links TRBV6-1 to TRBJ2-1; weak D call: TRBD1 (6 bases). Germline V gene data show CDR1 as MNHNS and CDR2 as SASEGT. V was shortened by 2 bases and J by 5 bases, with 19 bases between the two germline ends. CDR3 size: 17 residues. CDR3 sequence (DNA): TGTGCCAGCAGTGAACTTCCGGCAGGGGTATACAACAATGAGCAGTTCTTC. As protein: CASSELPAGVYNNEQFF.

This chain links TRBV28 with TRBJ1-3; unclear D gene. Germline V lookup: CDR1 MDHEN, CDR2 SYDVKM. This CDR3 spans 14 amino acids. Trimming removed 7 bases at V and 0 bases at J, with 10 bases between. CDR3 nucleotides: TGTGCCAGCACTGTAGGGAGCTCTGGAAACACCATATATTTT. This sequence encodes CASTVGSSGNTIYF.

The sample holds a few counts of this clonotype. The gene calls are TRBV12-3 or TRBV12-4 and TRBJ2-3; 7 bases are shared with TRBD1. The CDR3 length is 16 residues. J gave up 3 bases and V 7 bases, and 13 bases lay outside the gene matches. The CDR3 region has the DNA TGTGCCAGCACCAACTGGATGACAGGGCAGACAGATACGCAGTATTTT. This sequence encodes CASTNWMTGQTDTQYF.

This chain uses TRBV10-3 with TRBJ2-3; TRBD1 agrees at 9 bases. Trimming cost V 11 bases and J 0 bases; bases outside gene matches: 6. Germline CDR1 reads ENHRY; CDR2 reads SYGVKD. The CDR3 covers 14 residues. In nucleotides, the CDR3 is TGTGCCGTTCACAGGGGGCGAAGCACAGATACGCAGTATTTT. Protein product: CAVHRGRSTDTQYF.

The V and J genes are TRBV20-1 and TRBJ1-1, with D hard to call. Deletions cut 0 bases from V and 0 bases from J, with 17 bases between. Germline CDR1 reads DFQATT; CDR2 reads SNEGSKA (reference sequence). The CDR3 spans 17 residues. This CDR3 is CSARDLLSVQLNTEAFF. Written as DNA, the CDR3 is TGCAGTGCTAGAGATCTTTTAAGCGTACAACTGAACACTGAAGCTTTCTTT.

The rearrangement joins TRBV20-1 to TRBJ2-2; TRBD1 matches 8 bases. This CDR3 comprises 13 residues. Germline V lookup: CDR1 DFQATT, CDR2 SNEGSKA (reference sequence). Losses at the gene ends were 6 bases for V and 4 bases for J; bases not matched to a gene: 4. CDR3 bases: TGCAGTGCGGCCACAGGGGGCACCGGGGAGCTGTTTTTT. Protein sequence: CSAATGGTGELFF.

The CDR3 DNA follows: TGTGCCAGCAGCTTTCATGGAAACACCATATATTTT. Translating it yields CASSFHGNTIYF. The chain combines TRBV5-8 with TRBJ1-3; D remains ambiguous. Trimming took off 2 bases at V and 3 bases at J, with 3 bases between the two ends. The germline V gene has CDR1 SGHTS and CDR2 YDEGEE. The CDR3 length is 12 residues.

The chain employs TRBV28 and TRBJ2-3; D uncertain. This CDR3 spans 16 amino acids. V dropped 5 bases and J dropped 0 bases, with 15 bases sitting between them. The germline CDR1 and CDR2 sequences are MDHEN and SYDVKM. The CDR3 coding sequence is TGTGCCAGCAGTCCGACGGCCGATTTTAGCACAGATACGCAGTATTTT. Its translation is CASSPTADFSTDTQYF. Drawing the rest from reference TRBV28 and TRBJ2-3, the complete variable domain is DVKVTQSSRYLVKRTGEKVFLECVQDMDHENMFWYRQDPGLGLRLIYFSYDVKMKEKGDIPEGYSVSREKKERFSLILESASTNQTSMYLCASSPTADFSTDTQYFGPGTRLTVL.

This chain connects TRBV7-3 to TRBJ1-5; TRBD1 is a possible D gene (6 bases). V lost 5 bases and J lost 4, with 15 bases in between. Germline loops: CDR1 SGHTA, CDR2 FQGTGA. There are 15 residues in the CDR3. The CDR3 loop reads CASSAYRELNQPQHF. In nucleotides, the CDR3 is TGTGCCAGCAGCGCCTACAGGGAGTTAAATCAGCCCCAGCATTTT.

The chain joins TRBV20-1 to TRBJ1-6; 7 bases are a match to TRBD1. This CDR3 has 13 residues. Germline V gene sequence: CDR1 DFQATT, CDR2 SNEGSKA (reference sequence). V lost 6 bases and J lost 8; bases outside the gene matches: 7. CDR3 DNA: TGCAGTGCAAACAGGGGTTTGGATTCACCCCTCCACTTT. Amino acids: CSANRGLDSPLHF.

The chain links TRBV5-4 to TRBJ1-1; D not resolved. The CDR3 has 14 amino acids. Trimming stripped 4 bases from V and 3 bases from J, with 13 bases between. Germline assignment: CDR1 SGHNT and CDR2 YYREEE (reference sequence). CDR3 sequence reads: CASSMLAWDTEAFF. The CDR3 DNA sequence: TGTGCCAGCAGCATGTTAGCTTGGGACACTGAAGCTTTCTTT. Drawing the rest from reference TRBV5-4 and TRBJ1-1, the complete variable domain is ETGVTQSPTHLIKTRGQQVTLRCSSQSGHNTVSWYQQALGQGPQFIFQYYREEENGRGNFPPRFSGLQFPNYSSELNVNALELDDSALYLCASSMLAWDTEAFFGQGTRLTVV.

In this sample, this clonotype turned up a few times. An end of the junction differs from the germline gene, which may be a read error. This chain uses TRBV5-1 with TRBJ1-5; D is unclear. The CDR3 totals 13 residues. The germline gives CDR1 SGHRS, CDR2 YFSETQ. The CDR3 spells CASSPGANQPQHF. The DNA of the CDR3 is TGTGCCAGCTCACCCGGAGCCAATCAGCCCCAGCATTTT.

V and J are TRBV3-1 and TRBJ1-6; 8 bases are shared with TRBD1. V shed 5 bases and J 8 bases; nucleotides not matched to a gene: 8. This CDR3 contains 15 residues. In germline, CDR1 is LGHDT, CDR2 YNNKEL (reference sequence). The CDR3: CASSGPGTGDSPLHF. The CDR3 DNA follows: TGTGCCAGCAGCGGACCCGGGACAGGAGATTCACCCCTCCACTTT.

Comment on this clonotype: Sequence at one end of the junction differs from germline and may be a read error. This rearrangement joins TRBV6-6 to TRBJ2-7; TRBD1 matches 9 bases. This CDR3 has 13 residues. Looked up from germline, CDR1 is MNHNY and CDR2 is SVGAGI (reference sequence). This chain's CDR3 is CASRRTGGYEQHF. The CDR3 DNA reads TGTGCCAGCAGACGCACAGGGGGCTACGAGCAGCACTTC.

The V gene is TRBV18, the J gene TRBJ1-2; D is uncertain. The V gene lost 2 bases and the J gene lost 0 bases, with 4 bases spanning the gap. CDR1 is KGHSH and CDR2 is LQKENI in the germline V gene. The CDR3 covers 13 residues. The CDR3 region has the DNA TGTGCCAGCTCACCATCCGCTAACTATGGCTACACCTTC. Its protein is CASSPSANYGYTF.

The chain has TRBV4-3 and TRBJ1-2; D ambiguous. V was trimmed by 4 bases and J by 5 bases, leaving 14 bases between them. This CDR3 has 14 amino acids. Germline-derived CDR1 and CDR2 are LGHNA and YSLEER. CDR3 amino acids: CASSLNRYPYGYTF. CDR3 sequence (DNA): TGCGCCAGCAGCCTTAATCGTTACCCTTATGGCTACACCTTC.

V gene TRBV11-2 combines with J gene TRBJ2-1, with TRBD2 identical over 8 bases. The CDR3 spans 14 residues. From germline, CDR1 is SGHAT and CDR2 FQNNGV. V was clipped by 6 bases and J by 3 bases; unmatched bases: 4. CDR3: CASSRTSFYNEQFF. CDR3 coding DNA: TGTGCCAGCAGTCGGACTAGCTTCTACAATGAGCAGTTCTTC.